This T cell receptor beta chain was observed in a study of OX40 agonist ivuxolimab in advanced cancers. Overall study: Prior therapy, whether anti-PD-1, anti-PD-L1 or anti-CTLA-4, was allowed, and about 39% had some. One hepatocellular carcinoma and a couple of cutaneous melanoma patients partially responded. Study-wide findings and caveats: CD8+ T cells (on average) carried more expanded clones than CD4+ T cells.

Method: immunoSEQ multiplex PCR; TCRdb's copy keeps in-frame clones and lacks some. The sample has 45,000 to 75,000 clones; over 75% are singletons. V lost 8 bases, J lost 0 bases, and 14 bases lay in between. CDR1 and CDR2 from the germline V gene are SQVTM and ANQGSEA. This CDR3 comprises 13 residues. This clone was picked up a small number of times. The antigen is not known. Specimen: CD4+ or CD8+ T cells sorted from blood, collected in a trial of the OX40 agonist ivuxolimab. This clonotype was obtained from an adult with an advanced solid tumor such as melanoma, head and neck, liver or kidney cancer. V gene TRBV29-1 combines with J gene TRBJ2-7; no definite D call. The CDR3 reads CSYRRASSYEQYF. In nucleotides, the CDR3 is TGCAGCTACCGCCGGGCCAGCTCCTACGAGCAGTACTTC.